These T cell receptor beta chains were read from a single sample in a study of CD8 T cells in ankylosing spondylitis. Using its own MiXCR run on the 5' RACE reads, TCRdb lists one record per CDR3 protein. The table has approximately 100,000 distinct CDR3 sequences, roughly 8% seen once; the top ten hold 9.9%. The sample consisted of blood, either unsorted or a sorted T cell fraction (not recorded which). These receptor sequences come from a male donor with ankylosing spondylitis or in good health (not recorded which). Each CDR3 is given without its conserved first and last residue. The size entry is marked missing in some rows and otherwise reads once, few, many or a size class.

v_gene: TRBV28; len: 12; abundance: many; CDR3aa: ASSLTGTPYGYT
v_gene: TRBV7-9; len: 11; abundance: many; CDR3aa: ASSSRDRTEAF
v_gene: TRBV20-1; len: 12; abundance: many; CDR3aa: SALDRAIYNEQF
v_gene: TRBV7-2; len: 13; abundance: few; CDR3aa: ASSPRSSGANVLT
v_gene: TRBV19; len: 10; abundance: -; CDR3aa: ASTGDTYGYT
v_gene: TRBV7-3; len: 11; abundance: many; CDR3aa: ASSLLVDTEAF
v_gene: TRBV6-4; len: 10; abundance: few; CDR3aa: ASSDTFDGYT
v_gene: TRBV4-1; len: 13; abundance: many; CDR3aa: ASSQDRQPRGEQY
v_gene: TRBV11-3; len: 11; abundance: many; CDR3aa: ASSQGERNIQY
v_gene: TRBV27; len: 11; abundance: many; CDR3aa: ASSLSIATEAF
v_gene: TRBV29-1; len: 11; abundance: many; CDR3aa: SVGEQENSPLH
v_gene: TRBV20-1; len: 13; abundance: many; CDR3aa: SAVGLAGAGDTQY
v_gene: TRBV12-3/TRBV12-4; len: 13; abundance: many; CDR3aa: ASSTWGKTGDGYT
v_gene: TRBV20-1; len: 11; abundance: many; CDR3aa: SAQGAGNQPQH
v_gene: TRBV18; len: 14; abundance: -; CDR3aa: ASSTRTGINTGELF
v_gene: TRBV18; len: 13; abundance: many; CDR3aa: ASSPRTSSFNEQF
v_gene: TRBV27; len: 14; abundance: -; CDR3aa: ASSSTGGWGPGELF
v_gene: TRBV27; len: 12; abundance: many; CDR3aa: ASSPDREVTEAF
v_gene: TRBV5-1; len: 11; abundance: many; CDR3aa: ASSLEGIVPLH
v_gene: TRBV20-1; len: 13; abundance: many; CDR3aa: SANDPGKGNTEAF
v_gene: TRBV7-2; len: 14; abundance: many; CDR3aa: ASSRLPPGTNEKLF
v_gene: TRBV6-1; len: 12; abundance: -; CDR3aa: ASSPTGIYNEQF